This is a list of T cell receptor beta chains from one sample in a study of cytomegalovirus exposure and HLA in healthy donors. Method: immunoSEQ multiplex PCR; TCRdb's copy keeps in-frame clones and lacks some. This sample carries around 150,000 clones, nearly 80% of them seen once, and the ten largest clones take about 2%. The sample comprised PBMCs. The receptors shown here come from a man aged 25-45 years in good health and CMV-seronegative. Each CDR3 is given with its conserved first and last residue. The order of the fields is D gene, J gene, clone size, V gene, CDR3 DNA, CDR3 protein. D genes are given only for firm matches. Clone size is given for some rows only: seen once, a few or many times, or a class if the clone is expanded.

D: .
J: TRBJ1-5
size: .
V: TRBV2
DNA: TGTGCCAGCCAGAAAGCGGATAGCAATCAGCCCCAGCATTTT
CDR3: CASQKADSNQPQHF

D: TRBD2
J: TRBJ2-1
size: .
V: TRBV19
DNA: TGTGCCAGTAGTAGTCCCGGGACTAGCGGTCGTGAGCAGTTCTTC
CDR3: CASSSPGTSGREQFF

D: .
J: TRBJ1-2
size: .
V: TRBV11-2
DNA: TGTGCCAGCAGCCTACTCGGAGGGAACTATGGCTACACCTTC
CDR3: CASSLLGGNYGYTF

D: TRBD2
J: TRBJ2-1
size: few
V: TRBV2
DNA: TGTGCCAGCGGCGATAGCGGGAGTAATGAGCAGTTCTTC
CDR3: CASGDSGSNEQFF

D: TRBD1
J: TRBJ2-3
size: .
V: TRBV5-4
DNA: TGTGCCAGCAGCTCCGCCGGGACAGCTAGCATGTATACGCAGTATTTT
CDR3: CASSSAGTASMYTQYF

D: .
J: TRBJ2-3
size: .
V: TRBV7-9
DNA: TGTGCCAGCAGCTTAGCTCTACGTAGCACAGATACGCAGTATTTT
CDR3: CASSLALRSTDTQYF

D: TRBD2
J: TRBJ2-3
size: .
V: TRBV5-1
DNA: TGCGCCAGCAGCTTGGGCCTAGCGGGAGAGGTTGGCACAGATACGCAGTATTTT
CDR3: CASSLGLAGEVGTDTQYF

D: .
J: TRBJ2-7
size: once
V: TRBV13
DNA: TGTGCCAGCAGCCCTCAAAGTAGCTCCTACGAGCAGTACTTC
CDR3: CASSPQSSSYEQYF

D: TRBD2
J: TRBJ2-7
size: .
V: TRBV7-2
DNA: TGTGCCAGCAGCTTAGTCTCGCTACTAGCGCTCGAGCAGTACTTC
CDR3: CASSLVSLLALEQYF

D: .
J: TRBJ2-1
size: .
V: TRBV7-9
DNA: TGTGCCAGCACCATCCCGCTCATTAGAGGAAATGAGCAGTTCTTC
CDR3: CASTIPLIRGNEQFF

D: TRBD1
J: TRBJ1-4
size: .
V: TRBV5-6
DNA: TGTGCCAGCAGCTTGGACAGGGGAAATGAAAAACTGTTTTTT
CDR3: CASSLDRGNEKLFF

D: .
J: TRBJ2-3
size: .
V: TRBV27
DNA: TGTGCCAGCAGGGCGGGACAGACTAGCACAGATACGCAGTATTTT
CDR3: CASRAGQTSTDTQYF

D: .
J: TRBJ2-7
size: .
V: TRBV28
DNA: TGTGCCAGCAGTTTAGGACTCCCCTACGAGCAGTACTTC
CDR3: CASSLGLPYEQYF

D: .
J: TRBJ1-1
size: .
V: TRBV19
DNA: TGTGCCAGTAGTATAGTCCAAACTGTCACTGAAGCTTTCTTC
CDR3: CASSIVQTVTEAFF

D: TRBD2
J: TRBJ2-2
size: .
V: TRBV18
DNA: TGTGCCAGCTCACTTCTAGCGGGAGGGCCGAACACCGGGGAGCTGTTTTTT
CDR3: CASSLLAGGPNTGELFF

D: .
J: TRBJ1-2
size: few
V: TRBV6-5
DNA: TGTGCCAGCAGCCCGACACCTACTGCCAACTATGGCTACACCTTC
CDR3: CASSPTPTANYGYTF

D: .
J: TRBJ2-3
size: .
V: TRBV7-9
DNA: TGTGCCAGCACCTTTCCGGGGGTGGAGGGTGGCACAGATACGCAGTATTTT
CDR3: CASTFPGVEGGTDTQYF

D: .
J: TRBJ2-1
size: .
V: TRBV6-6
DNA: TGTGCCAGCAGTTACCCTCCTGGCGGGGTGTACAATGAGCAGTTCTTC
CDR3: CASSYPPGGVYNEQFF

D: .
J: TRBJ2-1
size: .
V: TRBV28
DNA: TGTGCCAGCAGTTCGTTACCGGTCGGGAGATACAATGAGCAGTTCTTC
CDR3: CASSSLPVGRYNEQFF

D: .
J: TRBJ2-1
size: .
V: TRBV10-3
DNA: TGTGCCATCAGTGCGCAGGGAAATGAGCAGTTCTTC
CDR3: CAISAQGNEQFF

D: .
J: TRBJ2-7
size: .
V: TRBV7-8
DNA: TGTGCCAGCAGCCCATCTCCTAACGAGCAGTACTTC
CDR3: CASSPSPNEQYF

D: .
J: TRBJ1-1
size: .
V: TRBV7-9
DNA: TGTGCCAGCAGCTTAGCGCGGGAGAACACTGAAGCTTTCTTT
CDR3: CASSLARENTEAFF

D: TRBD1
J: TRBJ2-5
size: .
V: TRBV7-7
DNA: TGTGCCAGCAGCTCGGGACAGCTAGGGACCCAGTACTTC
CDR3: CASSSGQLGTQYF

D: TRBD1
J: TRBJ2-2
size: .
V: TRBV5-1
DNA: TGCGCCAGCAGCTTGACAGGGGGCACGAACACCGGGGAGCTGTTTTTT
CDR3: CASSLTGGTNTGELFF

D: TRBD2
J: TRBJ2-1
size: .
V: TRBV15
DNA: TGTGCCACCAGCAGAGGCGGAGCGGGAGGGAATGAGCAGTTCTTC
CDR3: CATSRGGAGGNEQFF

D: .
J: TRBJ1-1
size: .
V: TRBV28
DNA: TGTGCCAGCAGCTACTCGGGACTCTCTGAAGCTTTCTTT
CDR3: CASSYSGLSEAFF

D: .
J: TRBJ1-1
size: .
V: TRBV10-3
DNA: TGTGCCATCAGATACCAGGGAACTGAAGCTTTCTTT
CDR3: CAIRYQGTEAFF

D: TRBD1
J: TRBJ1-2
size: few
V: TRBV7-9
DNA: TGTGCCAGCAGCTTAGGACAGGGGGCGAAGGGCTACACCTTC
CDR3: CASSLGQGAKGYTF

D: .
J: TRBJ2-7
size: .
V: TRBV18
DNA: TGTGCCAGCTCACTCATGGATCAGGACTACGAGCAGTACTTC
CDR3: CASSLMDQDYEQYF

D: TRBD1
J: TRBJ2-7
size: .
V: TRBV4-1
DNA: TGCGCCAGCAGCCAAGATTACCGGACAGGCCTATACGAGCAGTACTTC
CDR3: CASSQDYRTGLYEQYF

D: .
J: TRBJ1-1
size: few
V: TRBV30
DNA: TGTGCCTGGAGTGTACTACACATGAACACTGAAGCTTTCTTT
CDR3: CAWSVLHMNTEAFF

D: .
J: TRBJ2-3
size: .
V: TRBV19
DNA: TGTGCCAGTAGTATTCTAAGCGGGCTCACAGATACGCAGTATTTT
CDR3: CASSILSGLTDTQYF